A selection of T cell receptor beta chains follows, all from one sample in a study of blood T cell repertoires in COVID-19. Assay: immunoSEQ multiplex PCR; the TCRdb copy retains only in-frame clones and omits some. This sample has 150,000 to 200,000 clones, with 82% found just once. Sequenced input: PBMCs or T cells enriched from blood (not recorded which). The receptors derive from a man between 60 and 75 years old who had recovered from COVID-19. CDR3s include the opening cysteine and the closing phenylalanine or tryptophan. D genes are given only for firm matches. Size tells how often a clone was seen (once, few, many) or the class of an expanded clone, and some rows leave it out.

J gene: TRBJ2-3; V gene: TRBV18; D gene: .; clone size: few; CDR3 DNA: TGTGCCAGCTCAGAGGGAGATACGCAGTATTTT; CDR3 protein: CASSEGDTQYF
J gene: TRBJ1-5; V gene: TRBV9; D gene: .; clone size: .; CDR3 DNA: TGTGCCAGCAGTGGCCAGGGGCATCAGCCCCAGCATTTT; CDR3 protein: CASSGQGHQPQHF
J gene: TRBJ2-7; V gene: TRBV27; D gene: TRBD2; clone size: once; CDR3 DNA: TGTGCCAGCAGGTTAGCGGGAGGACCCTACGAGCAGTACTTC; CDR3 protein: CASRLAGGPYEQYF
J gene: TRBJ2-5; V gene: TRBV7-9; D gene: .; clone size: once; CDR3 DNA: TGTGCCAGCAGCTTAGAGGGGATAGGAGAGACCCAGTACTTC; CDR3 protein: CASSLEGIGETQYF
J gene: TRBJ1-1; V gene: TRBV2; D gene: TRBD1; clone size: .; CDR3 DNA: TGTGCCAGCAAAGACAGGGTGGACACTGAAGCTTTCTTT; CDR3 protein: CASKDRVDTEAFF
J gene: TRBJ1-5; V gene: TRBV19; D gene: .; clone size: .; CDR3 DNA: TGTGCCAGTAGTCACCCCACAGGGTCTGGCAATCAGCCCCAGCATTTT; CDR3 protein: CASSHPTGSGNQPQHF
J gene: TRBJ1-1; V gene: TRBV14; D gene: .; clone size: .; CDR3 DNA: TGTGCCAGCAGCCCGAGGACAGTTCTGAACACTGAAGCTTTCTTT; CDR3 protein: CASSPRTVLNTEAFF
J gene: TRBJ2-5; V gene: TRBV20-1; D gene: .; clone size: .; CDR3 DNA: TGCAGTGCTAGTGACGAAGAGACCCAGTACTTC; CDR3 protein: CSASDEETQYF
J gene: TRBJ2-7; V gene: TRBV28; D gene: TRBD2; clone size: .; CDR3 DNA: TGTGCCAGCAGTTTAGCTAGCGGGGGGGCCTACGAGCAGTACTTC; CDR3 protein: CASSLASGGAYEQYF
J gene: TRBJ2-2; V gene: TRBV30; D gene: TRBD2; clone size: many; CDR3 DNA: TGTGCCTCCGGGACTATAAACACCGGGGAGCTGTTTTTT; CDR3 protein: CASGTINTGELFF
J gene: TRBJ1-1; V gene: TRBV19; D gene: TRBD1; clone size: .; CDR3 DNA: TGTGCCAGTACCGGGAGACAGGGAAACACTGAAGCTTTCTTT; CDR3 protein: CASTGRQGNTEAFF
J gene: TRBJ1-4; V gene: TRBV7-9; D gene: .; clone size: .; CDR3 DNA: TGTGCCAGCAGCTTGGGGCTAAATGAAAAACTGTTTTTT; CDR3 protein: CASSLGLNEKLFF
J gene: TRBJ2-3; V gene: TRBV7-8; D gene: .; clone size: .; CDR3 DNA: TGTGCCAGCAGCTTTCTAGCGTTGACAGATACGCAGTATTTT; CDR3 protein: CASSFLALTDTQYF
J gene: TRBJ1-3; V gene: TRBV6-5; D gene: .; clone size: .; CDR3 DNA: TGTGCCACAGGGGTTTATGGAAACACCATATATTTT; CDR3 protein: CATGVYGNTIYF
J gene: TRBJ1-3; V gene: TRBV19; D gene: TRBD1; clone size: few; CDR3 DNA: TGTGCCAGTAGTGTACAGGGGGTTTCTGGAAACACCATATATTTT; CDR3 protein: CASSVQGVSGNTIYF
J gene: TRBJ2-3; V gene: TRBV29-1; D gene: .; clone size: .; CDR3 DNA: TGCAGCGTTGAAGTATCAGGCACAGATACGCAGTATTTT; CDR3 protein: CSVEVSGTDTQYF
J gene: TRBJ2-7; V gene: TRBV19; D gene: .; clone size: .; CDR3 DNA: TGTGCCAGTCTAGACAGGAGCTCCTACGAGCAGTACTTC; CDR3 protein: CASLDRSSYEQYF
J gene: TRBJ2-7; V gene: TRBV19; D gene: .; clone size: few; CDR3 DNA: TGTGCCAGTAGTAATCAGTACGAGCAGTACTTC; CDR3 protein: CASSNQYEQYF
J gene: TRBJ1-2; V gene: TRBV25-1; D gene: .; clone size: .; CDR3 DNA: TGTGCCAGCAGTGAAGGGGGAGGAGGTGGCTACACCTTC; CDR3 protein: CASSEGGGGGYTF
J gene: TRBJ1-3; V gene: TRBV13; D gene: TRBD1; clone size: once; CDR3 DNA: TGTGCCAGCAGCCTTCGGGACAGGGACCCTGGAAACACCATATATTTT; CDR3 protein: CASSLRDRDPGNTIYF
J gene: TRBJ2-1; V gene: TRBV5-6; D gene: .; clone size: .; CDR3 DNA: TGTGCCAGCAGCTGGGAGTTGTATGAGCAGTTCTTC; CDR3 protein: CASSWELYEQFF
J gene: TRBJ2-1; V gene: TRBV6-4; D gene: TRBD1; clone size: .; CDR3 DNA: TGTGCCAGCAGTGGGCAGGGGGCGATGAATGAGCAGTTCTTC; CDR3 protein: CASSGQGAMNEQFF
J gene: TRBJ2-1; V gene: TRBV28; D gene: TRBD1; clone size: .; CDR3 DNA: TGTGCCAGCAGTTTGACAGGGGTGTCCTACAATGAGCAGTTCTTC; CDR3 protein: CASSLTGVSYNEQFF
J gene: TRBJ1-3; V gene: TRBV7-9; D gene: .; clone size: .; CDR3 DNA: TGTGCCAGCAGCTTAGCGCTGACAACTGGAAACACCATATATTTT; CDR3 protein: CASSLALTTGNTIYF
J gene: TRBJ1-1; V gene: TRBV9; D gene: .; clone size: .; CDR3 DNA: TGTGCCAGCAGCGCCACCCTCGCTGTCGGGATCACTGAAGCTTTCTTT; CDR3 protein: CASSATLAVGITEAFF
J gene: TRBJ1-1; V gene: TRBV5-4; D gene: .; clone size: .; CDR3 DNA: TGTGCCAGCAGCTTAGGTGGGGGGGCGAACACTGAAGCTTTCTTT; CDR3 protein: CASSLGGGANTEAFF
J gene: TRBJ1-1; V gene: TRBV5-1; D gene: .; clone size: .; CDR3 DNA: TGCGCCAGCAGCTTGGTACATATCCGGAACACTGAAGCTTTCTTT; CDR3 protein: CASSLVHIRNTEAFF
J gene: TRBJ2-3; V gene: TRBV10-3; D gene: TRBD1; clone size: .; CDR3 DNA: TGTGCCATCAGTGAGTCGGACAGGGTAGGCACAGATACGCAGTATTTT; CDR3 protein: CAISESDRVGTDTQYF
J gene: TRBJ1-1; V gene: TRBV18; D gene: TRBD1; clone size: .; CDR3 DNA: TGTGCCAGCTCACCCTCGGGACAGGGGTACACTGAAGCTTTCTTT; CDR3 protein: CASSPSGQGYTEAFF
J gene: TRBJ2-3; V gene: TRBV10-3; D gene: .; clone size: .; CDR3 DNA: TGTGCCATCAGTGAAGCACAGACCACAGATACGCAGTATTTT; CDR3 protein: CAISEAQTTDTQYF
J gene: TRBJ2-5; V gene: TRBV24-1; D gene: TRBD2; clone size: once; CDR3 DNA: TGTGCCACCAGTGGGCCCGGGACTAGCGGAGAGACCCAGTACTTC; CDR3 protein: CATSGPGTSGETQYF
J gene: TRBJ2-3; V gene: TRBV19; D gene: TRBD2; clone size: .; CDR3 DNA: TGTGCCAGTAGTCCCCAACGGGGGGGCACAGATACGCAGTATTTT; CDR3 protein: CASSPQRGGTDTQYF
J gene: TRBJ2-7; V gene: TRBV3-1/TRBV3-2; D gene: TRBD2; clone size: .; CDR3 DNA: TGTGCCAGCAGCCAATCCAGGACTAGCGTCCACTACGAGCAGTACTTC; CDR3 protein: CASSQSRTSVHYEQYF
J gene: TRBJ2-2; V gene: TRBV28; D gene: TRBD1; clone size: .; CDR3 DNA: TGTGCCAGCAGAGCCCAGGGGGCGATCACCGGGGAGCTGTTTTTT; CDR3 protein: CASRAQGAITGELFF
J gene: TRBJ2-5; V gene: TRBV29-1; D gene: TRBD1; clone size: .; CDR3 DNA: TGCAGCGTTTCCAGGACAGGGGGCTCCGAGACCCAGTACTTC; CDR3 protein: CSVSRTGGSETQYF
J gene: TRBJ1-2; V gene: TRBV20-1; D gene: .; clone size: .; CDR3 DNA: TGCAGTGCTAGTCTGCCGGGGACAAACTATGGCTACACCTTC; CDR3 protein: CSASLPGTNYGYTF
J gene: TRBJ1-4; V gene: TRBV19; D gene: TRBD1; clone size: once; CDR3 DNA: TGTGCCAGTACCACAGGGGGGTCTAATGAAAAACTGTTTTTT; CDR3 protein: CASTTGGSNEKLFF
J gene: TRBJ2-3; V gene: TRBV3-1/TRBV3-2; D gene: TRBD1; clone size: .; CDR3 DNA: TGTGCCAGCTGCCAGGGGGCGGTCACAGATACGCAGTATTTT; CDR3 protein: CASCQGAVTDTQYF
J gene: TRBJ1-6; V gene: TRBV7-3; D gene: .; clone size: .; CDR3 DNA: TGTGCCAGCAGCTTTTCCGGGAGCTCCTATAATTCACCCCTCCACTTT; CDR3 protein: CASSFSGSSYNSPLHF
J gene: TRBJ1-1; V gene: TRBV5-4; D gene: TRBD1; clone size: .; CDR3 DNA: TGTGCCAGCAGCCCGGGACAGGAGTCCATGAACACTGAAGCTTTCTTT; CDR3 protein: CASSPGQESMNTEAFF
J gene: TRBJ2-2; V gene: TRBV2; D gene: .; clone size: .; CDR3 DNA: TGTGCCAGCATGATTCAGGTTACTAACACCGGGGAGCTGTTTTTT; CDR3 protein: CASMIQVTNTGELFF
J gene: TRBJ1-6; V gene: TRBV2; D gene: .; clone size: .; CDR3 DNA: TGTGCCAGCAGCGACAGTAGCTCCTATAATTCACCCCTCCACTTT; CDR3 protein: CASSDSSSYNSPLHF
J gene: TRBJ1-2; V gene: TRBV9; D gene: TRBD1; clone size: .; CDR3 DNA: TGTGCCAGCAGTACAGCCCTCAGTGGGACAGCCAACTATGGCTACACCTTC; CDR3 protein: CASSTALSGTANYGYTF
J gene: TRBJ2-3; V gene: TRBV28; D gene: .; clone size: once; CDR3 DNA: TGTGCCAGCAGCCCTGGAGGGGGCTGGGCAGATACGCAGTATTTT; CDR3 protein: CASSPGGGWADTQYF
J gene: TRBJ2-3; V gene: TRBV12-3/TRBV12-4; D gene: .; clone size: .; CDR3 DNA: TGTGCCAGCAGGTCCCTAACAGATACGCAGTATTTT; CDR3 protein: CASRSLTDTQYF
J gene: TRBJ2-5; V gene: TRBV29-1; D gene: .; clone size: .; CDR3 DNA: TGCAGCGTTGAAGACTCCAGGAGGGGAGAGACCCAGTACTTC; CDR3 protein: CSVEDSRRGETQYF